These 25 T cell receptor beta chains came from one sample sequenced in a study of blood T cell repertoires in COVID-19. The assay was immunoSEQ multiplex PCR, and TCRdb's table has in-frame clones only and misses some. This table has 100,000 or so clones, 70% to 90% appearing once. The sample comprised peripheral blood. The receptors stem from a woman aged 55-69 years with acute or convalescent COVID-19.

The genes are TRBV7-8 and TRBJ2-7; 8 bases match TRBD2. The CDR3 totals 14 residues. Looked up from germline, CDR1 is SGHVS and CDR2 is FQNEAQ. J lost 4 bases, V lost 5 bases, and 7 bases had no gene match. The CDR3 spells CASSPTGLAYEQYF. The CDR3 DNA follows: TGTGCCAGCAGCCCGACCGGACTAGCTTACGAGCAGTACTTC.

For the CDR3, the DNA is TGTGCCAGCAGCCTTCTCGGACAGCTATATGGCTACACCTTC. As protein: CASSLLGQLYGYTF. The chain combines TRBV28 with TRBJ1-2, with a weak D call TRBD1 (6 bases). Trimming pared 6 bases from V and 5 bases from J, leaving 16 bases between. The germline CDR1 and CDR2 sequences are MDHEN and SYDVKM. The CDR3 contains 14 residues.

The sample holds a few counts of this clone. V and J are TRBV6-6 and TRBJ1-6; D not certain. The CDR3 runs 13 residues. V dropped 8 bases and J dropped 7 bases, with 12 bases sitting between them. Per the germline V gene, CDR1 is MNHNY and CDR2 is SVGAGI (reference sequence). This chain's CDR3 is CASCRDPNSPLHF. Here the CDR3 DNA reads TGTGCCAGCTGCCGGGATCCAAATTCACCCCTCCACTTT.

The V call is TRBV5-1, the J call TRBJ2-7, with D possibly being TRBD2 (5 bases). Trimming removed 3 bases at V and 4 bases at J, with 8 bases between. This CDR3 contains 12 residues. The germline CDR1 and CDR2 sequences are SGHRS and YFSETQ. CDR3 nucleotides: TGCGCCAGCAGCTCGACGGGATACGAGCAGTACTTC. This gives the protein CASSSTGYEQYF.

This clone was seen just once. The chain employs TRBV18 and TRBJ2-2, with 9 bases fitting TRBD2. This CDR3 is 16 amino acids long. Per the germline V gene, CDR1 is KGHSH and CDR2 is LQKENI. J gave up 5 bases and V 3 bases, and 7 bases lay outside the gene matches. The CDR3 nucleotides are TGTGCCAGCTCACCTATAGCGGGAGTAGGAACCGGGGAGCTGTTTTTT. Protein: CASSPIAGVGTGELFF.

The chain is built from TRBV11-3 and TRBJ1-1, with D maybe TRBD1 (5 bases). The CDR3 consists of 14 residues. The germline CDR1 and CDR2 sequences are SGHNT and YENEEA. Trimming removed 3 bases from V and 0 bases from J, with 8 bases in between. CDR3: CASSLEGMNTEAFF. The CDR3 nucleotides read TGTGCCAGCAGCTTGGAGGGGATGAACACTGAAGCTTTCTTT.

The rearrangement joins TRBV30 to TRBJ2-1; 7 nucleotides agree with TRBD2. The ends lost 0 bases at V and 4 bases at J; junction bases unmatched: 6. CDR3 length: 15 residues. CDR1 and CDR2 (germline): GTSNPN, SVGIG (reference sequence). CDR3 residues: CAWSVAASGYNEQFF. The CDR3 DNA follows: TGTGCCTGGAGTGTAGCGGCTAGCGGATACAATGAGCAGTTCTTC.

The V gene is TRBV19, the J gene TRBJ1-2; D perhaps matches TRBD1 (6 bases). The germline V and J ends were trimmed by 8 bases and 0 bases, with 13 bases remaining between them. Germline V gene lookup returns CDR1 LNHDA and CDR2 SQIVND (reference sequence). The CDR3 length is 14 residues. CDR3 sequence: CASSWSGANYGYTF. The CDR3 nucleotides read TGTGCCAGTTCGTGGTCAGGGGCTAACTATGGCTACACCTTC.

The chain employs TRBV5-4 and TRBJ2-3, with TRBD2 matching 10 bases. CDR1 and CDR2 (germline): SGHNT, YYREEE (reference sequence). This CDR3 is built from 15 residues. J gave up 0 bases and V 6 bases, and 4 bases lay outside the gene matches. The CDR3 spells CASKTSGSSTDTQYF. CDR3 nucleotide sequence: TGTGCCAGCAAGACTAGCGGGTCTAGCACAGATACGCAGTATTTT.

V gene TRBV28 combines with J gene TRBJ1-1; D is ambiguous. CDR3 size: 12 residues. Germline values: CDR1 MDHEN, CDR2 SYDVKM. Trimming removed 3 bases from V and 7 bases from J, with 9 bases in between. Here the CDR3 DNA reads TGTGCCAGCAGTTTGACACGGGGTGAAGCTTTCTTT. Its translation is CASSLTRGEAFF.

The CDR3 bases are TGTGCCAGCAAAAGGCGAGGTTTAGATGGCTACACCTTC. This gives the protein CASKRRGLDGYTF. The chain couples TRBV5-8 to TRBJ1-2; D unresolved. The CDR3 has 13 residues. V was clipped by 6 bases and J by 6 bases, with 15 bases between them. Germline loops: CDR1 SGHTS, CDR2 YDEGEE.

The gene calls are TRBV9 and TRBJ2-3; 7 bases fit TRBD1. The trim removed 4 bases at V and 2 bases at J, leaving 7 bases unmatched. The CDR3 has 15 residues. CDR1 and CDR2 from the germline V gene are SGDLS and YYNGEE. CDR3 nucleotide sequence: TGTGCCAGCAGCTCACGGGACAGCCCCACAGATACGCAGTATTTT. As protein: CASSSRDSPTDTQYF.

The J gene is TRBJ2-1, the V gene TRBV7-8, with 9 positions matching TRBD2. The V segment lost 7 bases and the J segment 0 bases; nucleotides outside the gene matches: 4. Germline lookup yields CDR1 SGHVS and CDR2 FQNEAQ. CDR3 length: 15 amino acids. CDR3 sequence: CASKGGRGSYNEQFF. CDR3 in DNA: TGTGCCAGCAAGGGCGGGAGGGGCTCCTACAATGAGCAGTTCTTC.

The chain recombines TRBV18 with TRBJ1-1, with D tentatively TRBD1 (6 bases). CDR1 is KGHSH and CDR2 is LQKENI in the germline V gene. This CDR3 is built from 16 residues. The V end was cut by 3 bases, the J end by 0 bases, with 14 bases between. This CDR3 reads CASSPRQGFMNTEAFF. CDR3 nucleotides: TGTGCCAGCTCACCTAGGCAGGGGTTCATGAACACTGAAGCTTTCTTT.

The rearrangement links TRBV5-1 to TRBJ2-7; D perhaps matches TRBD2 (6 bases). Germline V gives CDR1 SGHRS, CDR2 YFSETQ. V lost 2 bases and J lost 6, with 15 bases in between. This CDR3 has 14 amino acids. CDR3 region: CASSLIEGTLEQYF. As DNA, the CDR3 is TGCGCCAGCAGCTTAATCGAAGGGACTCTCGAGCAGTACTTC.

The chain recombines TRBV10-2 with TRBJ1-1; no firm D call. Looked up from germline, CDR1 is WSHSY and CDR2 is SAAADI. The CDR3 has 12 residues. The germline V and J ends were trimmed by 2 bases and 11 bases, with 12 bases remaining between them. In nucleotides, the CDR3 is TGCGCCAGCAGTGAGAGCCCGGTCGTTGCTTTCTTT. Its translation is CASSESPVVAFF.

V and J are TRBV11-2 and TRBJ1-6; tentatively, D is TRBD1 (5 bases). V lost 0 bases and J 10 bases, leaving 13 bases between the germline ends. Germline V gene data show CDR1 as SGHAT and CDR2 as FQNNGV. The CDR3 consists of 15 residues. The chain's CDR3 is CASSLEGSGRSPLHF. The CDR3 nucleotides read TGTGCCAGCAGCTTAGAAGGGTCAGGGCGGTCACCCCTCCACTTT.

CDR3 coding DNA: TGCGCCAGCAGCTTCACGGGAGTTCGGAATGAGCAGTTCTTC. The encoded protein is CASSFTGVRNEQFF. This chain uses TRBV5-1 with TRBJ2-1; D possibly corresponds to TRBD2 (6 bases). This CDR3 is 14 amino acids long. Germline lookup yields CDR1 SGHRS and CDR2 YFSETQ. The V end was cut by 2 bases, the J end by 7 bases, with 13 bases between.

This clone was seen once. The chain employs TRBV3-1 (or the pseudogene TRBV3-2) and TRBJ1-2; D remains unclear. The CDR3 sequence is 17 residues long. Trimming removed 1 base from V and 4 bases from J, with 19 bases in between. Looked up from germline, CDR1 is LGHDT and CDR2 is YNNKEL (reference sequence). This CDR3 reads CASSQGLRVSAGYGYTF. CDR3 sequence (DNA): TGTGCCAGCAGCCAAGGGTTGAGAGTATCCGCAGGCTATGGCTACACCTTC.

The V and J genes are TRBV7-6 and TRBJ1-1, with TRBD1 matching 9 bases. CDR1 and CDR2 from the germline V gene are SGHVS and FNYEAQ. J gave up 7 bases and V 3 bases, and 9 bases lay outside the gene matches. The CDR3 consists of 15 residues. The CDR3: CASSFRTGGGGEAFF. In nucleotides, the CDR3 is TGTGCCAGCAGCTTCCGTACAGGGGGCGGGGGTGAAGCTTTCTTT.

The V and J genes are TRBV27 and TRBJ2-1; 12 bases match TRBD1. V lost 5 bases to trimming and J lost 6 bases; unmatched junction nucleotides: 8. Germline CDR1 is MNHEY and CDR2 is SMNVEV (reference sequence). There are 16 residues in the CDR3. CDR3 nucleotide sequence: TGTGCCAGCAGTCCCCTACCGGGACAGGGGGCCAATGAGCAGTTCTTC. Translation gives CASSPLPGQGANEQFF.

V gene TRBV3-1 (or the pseudogene TRBV3-2) combines with J gene TRBJ1-5, with a tentative D call TRBD1 (5 bases). The CDR3 totals 13 residues. V was pared by 5 bases and J by 9 bases, with 14 bases between. Germline CDR1 reads LGHDT; CDR2 reads YNNKEL (reference sequence). The CDR3 DNA reads TGTGCCAGCAGCGGGGGGGGTTCGAGGCCCCAGCATTTT. Amino acid sequence: CASSGGGSRPQHF.

This rearrangement joins TRBV5-1 to TRBJ1-1; 7 bases match TRBD1. The length of the CDR3 is 13 residues. Germline values: CDR1 SGHRS, CDR2 YFSETQ. Trimming cost V 2 bases and J 3 bases; bases outside gene matches: 1. CDR3 sequence (DNA): TGCGCCAGCAGCTTCGGACAGGACACTGAAGCTTTCTTT. Amino acid sequence: CASSFGQDTEAFF.

The V call is TRBV15, the J call TRBJ2-1, with 12 positions matching TRBD2. V trimming: 0 bases; J trimming: 7 bases; junction bases outside the gene matches: 7. The CDR3 length is 17 residues. CDR1 is LNHNV and CDR2 is YYDKDF in the germline V gene (reference sequence). CDR3: CATSRDSGLAGRNEQFF. CDR3 nucleotide sequence: TGTGCCACCAGCAGAGATAGTGGACTAGCGGGACGGAATGAGCAGTTCTTC.

The chain employs TRBV28 and TRBJ2-7, with 7 bases lining up with TRBD1. The CDR3 is made up of 14 amino acids. Per germline, CDR1 MDHEN and CDR2 SYDVKM. The V gene end was trimmed by 6 bases and the J gene end by 0 bases; junction bases not matched to a gene: 5. CDR3 sequence reads: CASSPGGPSYEQYF. DNA for the CDR3: TGTGCCAGCAGCCCAGGGGGTCCCTCCTACGAGCAGTACTTC.